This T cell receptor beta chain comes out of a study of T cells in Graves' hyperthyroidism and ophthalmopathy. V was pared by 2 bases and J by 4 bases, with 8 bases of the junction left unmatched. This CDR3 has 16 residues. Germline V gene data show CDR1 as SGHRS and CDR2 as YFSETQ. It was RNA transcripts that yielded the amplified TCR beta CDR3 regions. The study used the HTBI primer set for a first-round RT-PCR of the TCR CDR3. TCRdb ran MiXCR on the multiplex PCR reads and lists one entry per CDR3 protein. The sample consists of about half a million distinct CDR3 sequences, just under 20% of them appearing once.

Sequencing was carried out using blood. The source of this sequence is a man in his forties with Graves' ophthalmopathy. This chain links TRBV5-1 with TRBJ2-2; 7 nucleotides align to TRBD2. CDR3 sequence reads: CASSLEIAGPTGELFF. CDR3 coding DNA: TGCGCCAGCAGCTTAGAAATAGCGGGCCCCACCGGGGAGCTGTTTTTT. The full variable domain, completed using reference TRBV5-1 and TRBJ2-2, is KAGVTQTPRYLIKTRGQQVTLSCSPISGHRSVSWYQQTPGQGLQFLFEYFSETQRNKGNFPGRFSGRQFSNSRSEMNVSTLELGDSALYLCASSLEIAGPTGELFFGEGSRLTVL.